This note documents a single T cell receptor beta chain sequence. Its antigen is unknown. Measured with immunoSEQ multiplex PCR; TCRdb has only the in-frame clones, and not every one. The repertoire holds about 76,000 clones, with 60% to 85% as singletons. CDR1 is SGHRS, CDR2 YFSETQ, per germline. V gave up 6 bases and J gave up 1 base, with 10 bases separating them. The CDR3 is 14 residues long. The data are from a study of T cell responses to AZD1222 COVID-19 vaccine. Study results and caveats: Most donors were white British and more were female, and clonal diversity was possibly underestimated. Regions 160-218 and 743-854 held dominance among vaccine-associated CD4 TCRs, which spanned spike. An increase in Spike-specific TCR breadth and depth was observed after two AZD1222 doses. Unmutated variant regions are reportedly the target of nearly half of TCRs that are spike-specific.

The sequence came from an adult who received the MenACWY meningococcal vaccine as a control. The V call is TRBV5-1, the J call TRBJ2-2, with D maybe TRBD2 (5 bases). Here the sequenced sample was peripheral blood, taken 28 days after the second dose of the MenACWY control vaccine. This CDR3 is CASKASRNTGELFF. CDR3 bases: TGCGCCAGCAAAGCTAGCAGGAACACCGGGGAGCTGTTTTTT. Complete variable domain (other parts from reference TRBV5-1 and TRBJ2-2): KAGVTQTPRYLIKTRGQQVTLSCSPISGHRSVSWYQQTPGQGLQFLFEYFSETQRNKGNFPGRFSGRQFSNSRSEMNVSTLELGDSALYLCASKASRNTGELFFGEGSRLTVL.